This T cell receptor beta chain originates from a study of blood T cell repertoires in COVID-19. Study-wide context: Both acute and convalescent COVID-19 samples were obtained from the United States, Italy and Spain. PBMCs, B-cell-depleted T cells, or T cells were the source of the cDNA or gDNA that made up the material.

The data were produced by immunoSEQ multiplex PCR, yet TCRdb's version contains in-frame clones alone and is incomplete. The sample has about 150,000 clones; 65% to 90% are singletons. The V end lost 6 bases, the J end lost 5 bases, and 16 bases lay between the germline ends. Germline V lookup: CDR1 KGHSH, CDR2 LQKENI. The CDR3 runs 15 residues. The rearrangement links TRBV18 to TRBJ2-2; tentative D call: TRBD1 (5 bases). This TCR derives from a woman in her 50s with acute or convalescent COVID-19. Sample: peripheral blood. The CDR3 protein is CASSTRQGSTGELFF. CDR3 in DNA: TGTGCCAGCTCGACCAGGCAGGGATCAACCGGGGAGCTGTTTTTT.